A single sample gave rise to the 18 T cell receptor beta chains below, sequenced in a study of blood T cell repertoires in COVID-19 (dated by TCRdb to the early 2020s). Library generation was performed with the immunoSEQ multiplex PCR assay. The table was pulled from immuneACCESS by TCRdb, which kept in-frame rearrangements only. Such tables lose some clones; where checked, under half of the loss comes from unresolved V genes, and the rest has no known cause. The sample table shows 300,000 to 400,000 clones, and 80% to 90% are seen once. The ten largest make up around 6% of the sample. Sequenced sample: peripheral blood. The receptors derive from a woman in her fifties or sixties with COVID-19, enrolled during active disease.

The count of this clone is one. The V gene is TRBV3-1 (or the pseudogene TRBV3-2), the J gene TRBJ2-1; 7 bases map to TRBD2. The V and J ends lost 5 bases and 7 bases, in that order; junction bases with no gene match: 8. This CDR3 region has 14 residues. The germline V gene encodes CDR1 LGHDT and CDR2 YNNKEL (reference sequence). The CDR3 loop is CASSIRGVWNEQFF. The CDR3 bases are TGTGCCAGCAGCATCCGGGGGGTTTGGAATGAGCAGTTCTTC.

This sequence joins TRBV7-6 and TRBJ1-1; a possible D gene is TRBD1 (5 bases). Germline CDR1 is SGHVS and CDR2 is FNYEAQ. The germline V and J ends were trimmed by 1 base and 2 bases, with 17 bases remaining between them. The CDR3 has 17 amino acids. The CDR3 DNA reads TGTGCCAGCAGCTTAGGTGGGGTGGGGGGTTTTAACACTGAAGCTTTCTTT. Amino acid sequence: CASSLGGVGGFNTEAFF.

The chain links TRBV5-4 to TRBJ2-2; TRBD2 matches at 12 bases. The germline V gene encodes CDR1 SGHNT and CDR2 YYREEE (reference sequence). The V and J ends lost 3 bases and 0 bases, in that order; junction bases with no gene match: 0. This CDR3 is built from 16 residues. CDR3 nucleotide sequence: TGTGCCAGCAGCTGGACTAGCGGGACGAACACCGGGGAGCTGTTTTTT. This encodes CASSWTSGTNTGELFF.

The chain recombines TRBV11-2 with TRBJ2-3; TRBD2 agrees at 11 bases. The trim removed 5 bases at V and 0 bases at J, leaving 7 bases unmatched. Germline V CDR1 and CDR2: SGHAT, FQNNGV. The CDR3 is 17 amino acids. DNA of the CDR3: TGTGCCAGCAGCACGCTTAGCGGGAGGGATAGCACAGATACGCAGTATTTT. It yields the protein CASSTLSGRDSTDTQYF.

The rearrangement uses TRBV3-1 (or the pseudogene TRBV3-2) and TRBJ1-2, with 12 bases fitting TRBD1. Losses at the gene ends were 4 bases for V and 4 bases for J; bases not matched to a gene: 7. The CDR3 contains 16 residues. In germline, CDR1 is LGHDT, CDR2 YNNKEL (reference sequence). This CDR3 reads CASSRVGQGAVYGYTF. In DNA form, the CDR3 reads TGTGCCAGCAGCCGCGTGGGACAGGGGGCGGTCTATGGCTACACCTTC.

This clone showed up just once. The rearrangement uses TRBV9 and TRBJ1-1, with D possibly being TRBD1 (5 bases). This CDR3 has 16 residues. In germline, CDR1 is SGDLS, CDR2 YYNGEE. The V end lost 3 bases, the J end lost 0 bases, and 15 bases lay between the germline ends. The CDR3: CASSGLQGGMNTEAFF. The CDR3 DNA is TGTGCCAGCAGCGGCTTGCAGGGAGGTATGAACACTGAAGCTTTCTTT.

The CDR3 region is CASSQGLAYTYEQYF. In DNA, the CDR3 is TGCGCCAGCAGCCAAGGACTAGCGTACACCTACGAGCAGTACTTC. This chain connects TRBV4-1 to TRBJ2-7; 8 nucleotides agree with TRBD2. The germline V gene encodes CDR1 MGHRA and CDR2 YSYEKL. CDR3 length equals 15 residues. Unmatched junction bases numbered 4, after V lost 1 base and J lost 2 bases.

The V and J genes are TRBV18 and TRBJ2-2; 9 bases line up with TRBD2. Germline trimming cut 1 base from V and 6 bases from J; bases unmatched to any gene: 3. Germline CDR1 and CDR2: KGHSH and LQKENI. This CDR3 region has 15 residues. The CDR3 sequence is CASSPRLAGAGELFF. CDR3 coding DNA: TGTGCCAGCTCACCACGGTTAGCGGGAGCCGGGGAGCTGTTTTTT.

The rearrangement joins TRBV7-9 to TRBJ2-2; 7 bases match TRBD1. Unmatched junction bases numbered 9, after V lost 10 bases and J lost 1 base. This CDR3 has 15 residues. Germline CDR1 and CDR2: SEHNR and FQNEAQ (reference sequence). The CDR3 region is CAIPRGTENTGELFF. The CDR3, as DNA: TGTGCCATCCCAAGGGGGACAGAGAACACCGGGGAGCTGTTTTTT.

In this sample, this clone turned up a few times. The chain joins TRBV29-1 to TRBJ1-1; tentatively, D is TRBD1 (6 bases). Trimming stripped 4 bases from V and 0 bases from J, with 12 bases between. The V gene's germline CDR1 is SQVTM and CDR2 ANQGSEA. The CDR3 contains 14 residues. The CDR3 reads CSVVYREMNTEAFF. The CDR3 region has the DNA TGCAGCGTTGTGTACAGGGAGATGAACACTGAAGCTTTCTTT.

The CDR3, as DNA: TGCAGCGTTGCCGCACGGACAGGGCTTTCGGTTAGGACTGAAGCTTTCTTT. Translated: CSVAARTGLSVRTEAFF. The chain joins TRBV29-1 to TRBJ1-1, with 8 bases lining up with TRBD1. CDR1 and CDR2 from the germline V gene are SQVTM and ANQGSEA. The CDR3 extends over 17 amino acids. The V gene end was trimmed by 4 bases and the J gene end by 5 bases; junction bases not matched to a gene: 18.

The chain uses TRBV20-1 and TRBJ2-5, with D maybe TRBD1 (6 bases). The CDR3 runs 13 residues. V was cut by 3 bases and J by 2 bases, with 10 bases left in between. Per the germline V gene, CDR1 is DFQATT and CDR2 is SNEGSKA (reference sequence). The CDR3 coding sequence is TGCAGTGCTAGTCGACAGGAACAAGAGACCCAGTACTTC. Its translation is CSASRQEQETQYF.

CDR3 DNA sequence: TGCGCCAGCAGCCAAGTTACGGGAGCGGGGGCGGGAGATACGCAGTATTTT. This codes for CASSQVTGAGAGDTQYF. J is TRBJ2-3 and V is TRBV4-1; 8 bases are shared with TRBD2. V was pared by 1 base and J by 5 bases, with 11 bases of the junction left unmatched. Germline loops: CDR1 MGHRA, CDR2 YSYEKL. This CDR3 has 17 amino acids.

The genes are TRBV10-3 and TRBJ1-1; possible D gene TRBD1, 5 bases. Germline loops: CDR1 ENHRY, CDR2 SYGVKD. The CDR3 has 16 residues. Trimming pared 5 bases from V and 6 bases from J, leaving 22 bases between. DNA of the CDR3: TGTGCCATCAGTCTGGGGGGTGACCAGGTGAAGGCTGAAGCTTTCTTT. This sequence encodes CAISLGGDQVKAEAFF.

The chain recombines TRBV5-4 with TRBJ2-3; 10 bases align to TRBD2. Losses at the gene ends were 0 bases for V and 4 bases for J; bases not matched to a gene: 8. The length of the CDR3 is 17 residues. Germline CDR1 is SGHNT and CDR2 is YYREEE (reference sequence). The CDR3 DNA follows: TGTGCCAGCAGCTTGGGGGGGCTAGCGGGAGTGGCAGATACGCAGTATTTT. This gives the protein CASSLGGLAGVADTQYF.

Here the CDR3 reads CASSLFLGEDYNEQFF. Here the CDR3 DNA reads TGTGCCAGCAGCTTATTTTTGGGGGAGGACTACAATGAGCAGTTCTTC. This rearrangement joins TRBV7-8 to TRBJ2-1; TRBD2 might be the D (6 bases). Germline CDR1 is SGHVS and CDR2 is FQNEAQ. V was cut by 2 bases and J by 3 bases, with 14 bases left in between. The CDR3 totals 16 residues. The full variable domain, completed using reference TRBV7-8 and TRBJ2-1, is GAGVSQSPRYKVAKRGQDVALRCDPISGHVSLFWYQQALGQGPEFLTYFQNEAQLDKSGLPSDRFFAERPEGSVSTLKIQRTQQEDSAVYLCASSLFLGEDYNEQFFGPGTRLTVL.

The chain links TRBV5-5 to TRBJ1-4, with 12 positions matching TRBD1. J was trimmed by 6 bases and V by 4 bases; bases with no gene match: 4. Germline-derived CDR1 and CDR2 are SGHKS and YYEKEE (reference sequence). The CDR3 loop spans 15 amino acids. The CDR3 loop is CASSGTGGFDEKLFF. For the CDR3, the DNA is TGTGCCAGCAGCGGGACAGGGGGCTTTGATGAAAAACTGTTTTTT.

V is TRBV3-1 (or the pseudogene TRBV3-2) and J is TRBJ2-1; 11 bases agree with TRBD2. Germline loops: CDR1 LGHDT, CDR2 YNNKEL (reference sequence). V gave up 3 bases and J gave up 2 bases; unmatched junction bases: 12. There are 19 residues in the CDR3. This CDR3 reads CASSHQPLSGRAAYNEQFF. CDR3 nucleotides: TGTGCCAGCAGCCACCAGCCTCTTAGCGGGAGGGCCGCCTACAATGAGCAGTTCTTC.